This entry is about one TCR beta chain. The protocol was immunoSEQ multiplex PCR, while the TCRdb copy is restricted to in-frame clones and leaves out a portion. The sample shows some 200,000 clones, around nine tenths of them seen only once. This entry comes from a study of cytomegalovirus exposure and HLA in healthy donors. The V segment lost 4 bases and the J segment 7 bases; nucleotides outside the gene matches: 10. Germline loops: CDR1 MNHEY, CDR2 SVGAGI. The CDR3 sequence is 16 residues long. The genes are TRBV6-5 and TRBJ2-1, with 10 bases identical to TRBD2. Input material: PBMCs. This receptor was obtained from a woman aged 18-29 years in good health and CMV-seronegative. The CDR3 protein is CASSSKTSGLKNEQFF. The CDR3 bases are TGTGCCAGCAGTTCTAAGACTAGCGGGCTAAAGAATGAGCAGTTCTTC.